What follows are 12 T cell receptor beta chains derived from one specimen sequenced in a study of T cell responses to AZD1222 COVID-19 vaccine. Repertoires were generated with immunoSEQ multiplex PCR, while TCRdb's copy carries only in-frame clones and drops some. Here the sample spans approximately 180,000 clones, around 92% being singletons. Sequencing was performed on peripheral blood, taken on day 0 of AZD1222 vaccination. These TCRs come from an adult in good health.

CDR3 coding DNA: TGTGCCAGTTTCCCCGGGGGGGGCTCCTATGGCTACACCTTC. Translated: CASFPGGGSYGYTF. The rearrangement joins TRBV28 to TRBJ1-2; tentatively, D is TRBD1 (6 bases). With 9 bases removed from V and 4 bases from J, the gap between germline ends came to 18 bases. The CDR3 is 14 amino acids. The germline CDR1 and CDR2 sequences are MDHEN and SYDVKM.

The chain joins TRBV19 to TRBJ2-1, with no clear D. V was shortened by 8 bases and J by 15 bases, with 17 bases between the two germline ends. The CDR3 has 11 amino acids. CDR1 is LNHDA and CDR2 is SQIVND in the germline V gene (reference sequence). The CDR3 here is CASSARTAWFF. The DNA for the CDR3 is TGTGCCAGTTCTGCGAGGACCGCGTGGTTCTTC.

This clone came up a few times. The chain combines TRBV4-3 with TRBJ2-3, with TRBD2 matching over 16 bases. Germline CDR1 and CDR2: LGHNA and YSLEER. This CDR3 has 16 residues. V lost 0 bases, J lost 14 bases, and 8 bases stayed unmatched. The CDR3 DNA reads TGCGCCAGCAGCCAAGATGCGGGGACTAGCGGGGGGGCCTGGTATTTT. Amino acids: CASSQDAGTSGGAWYF.

V and J are TRBV12-3 or TRBV12-4 and TRBJ2-7; 7 positions match TRBD1. The CDR3 covers 13 residues. The junction had 4 bases not matched to a gene; V was cut back by 5 bases and J by 3 bases. CDR3 DNA sequence: TGTGCCAGCAGTGCCGGGACAGTCTACGAGCAGTACTTC. Translating gives CASSAGTVYEQYF.

V gene TRBV4-3 combines with J gene TRBJ1-4; 10 bases align to TRBD1. Losses at the gene ends were 0 bases for V and 7 bases for J; bases not matched to a gene: 5. This CDR3 is built from 16 residues. Germline CDR1 and CDR2: LGHNA and YSLEER. The CDR3 sequence: CASSQDRGQGFEKLFF. Written as DNA, the CDR3 is TGCGCCAGCAGCCAAGATAGGGGACAGGGGTTTGAAAAACTGTTTTTT.

This rearrangement joins TRBV5-8 to TRBJ1-2; no firm D call. Per germline, CDR1 SGHTS and CDR2 YDEGEE. CDR3 length: 12 amino acids. Trimming pared 1 base from V and 7 bases from J, leaving 8 bases between. This CDR3 reads CASSLPRTGYTF. The CDR3 DNA sequence: TGTGCCAGCAGCTTGCCCCGCACTGGCTACACCTTC.

J is TRBJ2-7 and V is TRBV2; 9 bases align to TRBD1. CDR1 and CDR2 from the germline V gene are SNHLY and FYNNEI. This CDR3 is built from 14 residues. The V and J ends lost 10 bases and 2 bases, in that order; junction bases with no gene match: 9. Here the CDR3 reads CATRPGDRAYEQYF. For the CDR3, the DNA is TGTGCCACCCGACCGGGGGACAGGGCCTACGAGCAGTACTTC.

The V call is TRBV7-3, the J call TRBJ2-5; D may correspond to TRBD1 or TRBD2 (6 bases each). The CDR3 covers 15 residues. CDR1 and CDR2 (germline): SGHTA, FQGTGA. The ends were cut back, 5 bases at V and 2 bases at J, with 15 bases in the middle. For the CDR3, the DNA is TGTGCCAGCAGCCCTAAGGGGGGCCGACAAGAGACCCAGTACTTC. Residues: CASSPKGGRQETQYF.

With regard to this clone: The junction departs from germline at one end; a sequencing error may be responsible. The CDR3 bases are TGTGCCAGTACTATATCCGGTATACTCTATGGCTACACCTTC. Translated, it gives CASTISGILYGYTF. This rearrangement joins TRBV19 to TRBJ1-2; D gene unclear. This CDR3 is 14 amino acids long. The V gene's germline CDR1 is LNHDA and CDR2 SQIVND (reference sequence).

The V call is TRBV6-1, the J call TRBJ1-2, with unresolved D. Germline V gene lookup returns CDR1 MNHNS and CDR2 SASEGT. The V end was cut by 1 base, the J end by 8 bases, with 11 bases between. This CDR3 region has 13 residues. This CDR3 is CASSEDEVGGYTF. As DNA, the CDR3 is TGTGCCAGCAGTGAAGATGAAGTCGGGGGCTACACCTTC.

The chain carries TRBV12-3 or TRBV12-4 and TRBJ1-6, with D uncertain. The CDR3 spans 12 residues. The ends were cut back, 1 base at V and 6 bases at J, with 1 base in the middle. CDR3 bases: TGTGCCAGCAGTTTAGGTAATTCACCCCTCCACTTT. Its protein is CASSLGNSPLHF.

The CDR3 nucleotides are TGTGCCAGCAGCTCGCCTACGACACGAACCTATGGCTACACCTTC. Its protein is CASSSPTTRTYGYTF. The gene calls are TRBV7-2 and TRBJ1-2; no clear D. Trimming stripped 4 bases from V and 4 bases from J, with 16 bases between. This CDR3 contains 15 residues. The germline V gene encodes CDR1 SGHTA and CDR2 FQGNSA.